The present entry profiles one T cell receptor beta chain with its context. The CDR3 is 19 residues long. Data came from immunoSEQ multiplex PCR; TCRdb stores just in-frame clones and leaves some out. This table has approximately 57,000 clones, approximately 83% appearing once. The sample comes from a study of OX40 agonist ivuxolimab in advanced cancers. This chain links TRBV21-1 with TRBJ2-1; TRBD1 is the table's D call and was not checked against the DNA. TRBV21-1 is labeled a pseudogene. The material was CD4+ or CD8+ T cells sorted from blood, obtained in a trial of the OX40 agonist ivuxolimab. This sequence originates from an adult with an advanced solid tumor such as melanoma, head and neck, liver or kidney cancer. The CDR3 loop reads CASSKDRGRTGSSYNEQFF. The CDR3 DNA follows: TGTGCCAGCAGCAAAGACAGGGGTAGGACGGGGAGCTCCTACAATGAGCAGTTCTTC.